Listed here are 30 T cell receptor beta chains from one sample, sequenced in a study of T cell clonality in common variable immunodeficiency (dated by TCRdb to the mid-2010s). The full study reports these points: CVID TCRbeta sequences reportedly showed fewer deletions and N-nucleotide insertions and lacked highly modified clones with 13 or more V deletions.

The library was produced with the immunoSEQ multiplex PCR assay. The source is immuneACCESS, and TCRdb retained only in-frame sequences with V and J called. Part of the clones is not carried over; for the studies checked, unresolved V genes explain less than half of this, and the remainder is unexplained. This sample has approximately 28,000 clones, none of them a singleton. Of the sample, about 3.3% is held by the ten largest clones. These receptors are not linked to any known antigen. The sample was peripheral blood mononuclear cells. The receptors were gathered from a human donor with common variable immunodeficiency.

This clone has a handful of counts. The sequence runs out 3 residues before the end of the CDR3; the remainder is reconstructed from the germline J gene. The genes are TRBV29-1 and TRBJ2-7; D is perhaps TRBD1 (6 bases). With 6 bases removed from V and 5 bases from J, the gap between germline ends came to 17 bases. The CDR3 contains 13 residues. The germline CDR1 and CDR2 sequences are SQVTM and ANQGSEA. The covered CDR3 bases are TGCAGCGTGGGCACAGGGACGGGTGACGAG. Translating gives CSVGTGTGDE. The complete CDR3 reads CSVGTGTGDEQYF.

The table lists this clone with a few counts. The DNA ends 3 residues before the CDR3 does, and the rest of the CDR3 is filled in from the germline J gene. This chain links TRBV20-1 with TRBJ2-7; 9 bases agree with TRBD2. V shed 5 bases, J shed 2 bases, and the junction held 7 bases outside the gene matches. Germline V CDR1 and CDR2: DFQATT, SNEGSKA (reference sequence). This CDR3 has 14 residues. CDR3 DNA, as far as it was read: TGCAGTGCTCCCCCGACTAGCGGACCCTACGAG. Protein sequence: CSAPPTSGPYE. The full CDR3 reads CSAPPTSGPYEQYF.

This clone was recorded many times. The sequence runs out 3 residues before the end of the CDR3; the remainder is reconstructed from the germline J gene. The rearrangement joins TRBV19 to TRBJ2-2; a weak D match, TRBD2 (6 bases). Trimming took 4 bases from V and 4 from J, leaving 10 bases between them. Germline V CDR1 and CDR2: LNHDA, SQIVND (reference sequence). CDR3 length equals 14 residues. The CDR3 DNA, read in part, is TGTGCCAGTAGTAAGGTAGCGGCCACCGGGGAG. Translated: CASSKVAATGE. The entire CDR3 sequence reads CASSKVAATGELFF.

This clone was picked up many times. The covered CDR3 bases are TGTGCCAGCAGCTTTCGGGGACAGGACACAGATACG. It specifies CASSFRGQDTDT. The whole CDR3 is CASSFRGQDTDTQYF. V gene TRBV7-3 combines with J gene TRBJ2-3; TRBD1 agrees at 8 bases. The read terminates 3 residues ahead of where the CDR3 ends, so the germline J gene completes it. With V trimmed by 3 bases and J by 2 bases, 4 bases remained unmatched. The CDR3 runs 15 residues. Per germline, CDR1 SGHTA and CDR2 FQGTGA.

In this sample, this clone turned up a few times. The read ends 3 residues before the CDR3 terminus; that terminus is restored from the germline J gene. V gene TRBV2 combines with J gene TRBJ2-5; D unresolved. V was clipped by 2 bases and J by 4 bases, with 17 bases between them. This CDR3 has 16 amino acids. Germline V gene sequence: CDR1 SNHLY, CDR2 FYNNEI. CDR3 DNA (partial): TGTGCCAGCAGTGAACGAGGCGGCTCGGGTGGAGAGACC. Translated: CASSERGGSGGET. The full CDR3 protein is CASSERGGSGGETQYF.

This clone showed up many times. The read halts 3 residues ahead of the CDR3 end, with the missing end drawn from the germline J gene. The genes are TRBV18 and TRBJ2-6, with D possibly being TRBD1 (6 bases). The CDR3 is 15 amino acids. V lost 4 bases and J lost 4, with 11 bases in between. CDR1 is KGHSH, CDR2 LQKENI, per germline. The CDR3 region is CASSLGQRGANVLTF. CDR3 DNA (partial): TGTGCCAGCTCACTCGGACAGCGGGGGGCCAACGTC. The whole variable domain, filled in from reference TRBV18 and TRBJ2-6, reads NAGVMQNPRHLVRRRGQEARLRCSPMKGHSHVYWYRQLPEEGLKFMVYLQKENIIDESGMPKERFSAEFPKEGPSILRIQQVVRGDSAAYFCASSLGQRGANVLTFGAGSRLTVL.

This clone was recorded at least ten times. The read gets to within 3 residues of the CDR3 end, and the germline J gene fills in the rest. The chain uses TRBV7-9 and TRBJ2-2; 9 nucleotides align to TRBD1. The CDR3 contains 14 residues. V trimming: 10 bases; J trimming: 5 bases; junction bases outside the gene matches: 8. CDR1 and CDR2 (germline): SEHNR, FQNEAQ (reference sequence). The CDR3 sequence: CAIHNRGRTGELFF. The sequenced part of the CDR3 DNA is TGTGCCATCCATAACAGGGGGCGAACCGGGGAG.

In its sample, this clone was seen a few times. Partial CDR3 DNA: TGTGCCAGCAATACAGGGGGCAGTTACAATGAG. This encodes CASNTGGSYNE. The whole CDR3 protein reads CASNTGGSYNEQFF. V and J are TRBV19 and TRBJ2-1; 9 bases fit TRBD1. Read coverage stops 3 residues before the CDR3 terminus; the germline J gene supplies the remainder. This CDR3 spans 14 amino acids. Germline V gene sequence: CDR1 LNHDA, CDR2 SQIVND (reference sequence). After removal of 9 bases from V and 4 bases from J, the junction contained 7 bases not matched to a gene.

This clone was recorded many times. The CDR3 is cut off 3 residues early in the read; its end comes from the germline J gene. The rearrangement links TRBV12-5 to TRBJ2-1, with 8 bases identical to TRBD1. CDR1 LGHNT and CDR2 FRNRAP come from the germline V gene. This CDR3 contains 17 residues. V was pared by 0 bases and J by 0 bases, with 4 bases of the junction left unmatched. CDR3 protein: CASGLVGQGSSYNEQFF. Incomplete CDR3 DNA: TGTGCTAGTGGTTTGGTCGGACAGGGTAGCTCCTACAATGAG.

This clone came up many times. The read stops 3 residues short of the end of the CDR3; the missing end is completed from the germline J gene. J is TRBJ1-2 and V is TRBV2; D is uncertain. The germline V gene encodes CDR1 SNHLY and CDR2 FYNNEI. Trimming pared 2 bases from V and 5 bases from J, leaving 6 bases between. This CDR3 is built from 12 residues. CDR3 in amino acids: CASSEPLYGYTF. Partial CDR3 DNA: TGTGCCAGCAGTGAACCCTTATATGGC.

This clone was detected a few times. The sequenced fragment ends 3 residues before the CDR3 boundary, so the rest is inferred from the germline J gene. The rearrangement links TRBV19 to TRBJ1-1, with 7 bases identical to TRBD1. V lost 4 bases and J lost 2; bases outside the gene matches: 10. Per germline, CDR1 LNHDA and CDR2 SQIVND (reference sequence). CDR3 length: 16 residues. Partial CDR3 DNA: TGTGCCAGTAGTAATGGAAGGGGGCAAGGCAACACTGAA. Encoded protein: CASSNGRGQGNTE. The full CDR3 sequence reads CASSNGRGQGNTEAFF. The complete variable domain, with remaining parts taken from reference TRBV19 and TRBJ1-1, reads DGGITQSPKYLFRKEGQNVTLSCEQNLNHDAMYWYRQDPGQGLRLIYYSQIVNDFQKGDIAEGYSVSREKKESFPLTVTSAQKNPTAFYLCASSNGRGQGNTEAFFGQGTRLTVV.

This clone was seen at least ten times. CDR3 in amino acids: CASSSPDRQNEQFF. CDR3 DNA, as far as it was read: TGTGCCAGCAGCTCCCCAGACAGGCAGAATGAG. V and J are TRBV7-9 and TRBJ2-1, with a possible D match to TRBD1 (6 bases). The sequence runs out 3 residues before the end of the CDR3; the remainder is reconstructed from the germline J gene. Trimming removed 4 bases at V and 7 bases at J, with 14 bases between. Germline V gene sequence: CDR1 SEHNR, CDR2 FQNEAQ (reference sequence). CDR3 length: 14 residues.

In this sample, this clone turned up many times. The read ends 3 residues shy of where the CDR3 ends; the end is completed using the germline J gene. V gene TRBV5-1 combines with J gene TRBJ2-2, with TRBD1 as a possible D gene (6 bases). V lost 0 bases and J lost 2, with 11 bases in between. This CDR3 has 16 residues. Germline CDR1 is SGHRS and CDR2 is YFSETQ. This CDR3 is CASSLGTGPNTGELFF. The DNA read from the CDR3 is TGCGCCAGCAGCTTGGGTACAGGGCCTAACACCGGGGAG.

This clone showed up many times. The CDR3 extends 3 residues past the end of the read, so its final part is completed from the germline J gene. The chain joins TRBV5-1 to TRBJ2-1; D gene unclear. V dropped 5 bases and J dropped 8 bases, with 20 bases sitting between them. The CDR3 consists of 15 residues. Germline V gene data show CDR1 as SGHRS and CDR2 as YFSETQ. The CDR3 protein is CASRRAGVRSDEQFF. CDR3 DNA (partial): TGCGCCAGCAGAAGGGCCGGAGTGCGATCGGATGAG.

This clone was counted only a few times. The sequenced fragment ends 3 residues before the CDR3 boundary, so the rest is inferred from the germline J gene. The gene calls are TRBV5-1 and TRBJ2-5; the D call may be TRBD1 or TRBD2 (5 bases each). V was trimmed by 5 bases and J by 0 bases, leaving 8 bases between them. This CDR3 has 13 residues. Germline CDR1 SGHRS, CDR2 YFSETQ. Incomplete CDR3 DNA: TGCGCCAGCAGAAGAGGGGACCAAGAGACC. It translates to CASRRGDQET. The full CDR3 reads CASRRGDQETQYF.

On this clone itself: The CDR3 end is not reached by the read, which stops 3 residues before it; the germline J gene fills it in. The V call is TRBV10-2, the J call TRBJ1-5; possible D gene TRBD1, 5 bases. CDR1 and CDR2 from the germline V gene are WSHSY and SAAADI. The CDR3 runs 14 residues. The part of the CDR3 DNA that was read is TGCGCCAGCAGTACAGGCGAAGGGCTGGGTCCC. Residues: CASSTGEGLGP. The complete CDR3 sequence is CASSTGEGLGPQHF.

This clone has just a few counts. The CDR3 DNA, read in part, is TGTGCCAGCAGCTTAGCGCATCGCGGGAGGGCGAAGGGCGAG. As protein: CASSLAHRGRAKGE. The whole CDR3 protein is CASSLAHRGRAKGEQYF. The rearrangement joins TRBV7-6 to TRBJ2-7; the match to TRBD2 covers 9 bases. The read terminates 3 residues before the CDR3 end, so the remaining end is supplied by the germline J gene. The CDR3 extends over 17 amino acids. Germline V gene lookup returns CDR1 SGHVS and CDR2 FNYEAQ. The V segment lost 0 bases and the J segment 6 bases; nucleotides outside the gene matches: 12.

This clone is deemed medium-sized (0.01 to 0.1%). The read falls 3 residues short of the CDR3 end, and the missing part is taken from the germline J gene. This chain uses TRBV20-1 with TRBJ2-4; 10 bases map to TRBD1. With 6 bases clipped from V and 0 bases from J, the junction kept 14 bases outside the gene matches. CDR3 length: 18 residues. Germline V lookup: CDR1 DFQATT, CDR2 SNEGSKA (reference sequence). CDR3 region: CSATGTGARTLAKNIQYF. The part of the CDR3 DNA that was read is TGCAGTGCAACCGGGACAGGGGCGCGGACACTAGCCAAAAACATT.

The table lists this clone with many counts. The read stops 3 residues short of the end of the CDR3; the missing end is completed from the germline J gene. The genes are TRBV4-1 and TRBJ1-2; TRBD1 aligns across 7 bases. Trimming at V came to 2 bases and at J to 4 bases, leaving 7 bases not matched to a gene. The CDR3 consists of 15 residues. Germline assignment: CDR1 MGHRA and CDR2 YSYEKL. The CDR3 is CASSQNQGGGYGYTF. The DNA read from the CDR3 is TGCGCCAGCAGCCAAAATCAGGGGGGAGGCTATGGC.

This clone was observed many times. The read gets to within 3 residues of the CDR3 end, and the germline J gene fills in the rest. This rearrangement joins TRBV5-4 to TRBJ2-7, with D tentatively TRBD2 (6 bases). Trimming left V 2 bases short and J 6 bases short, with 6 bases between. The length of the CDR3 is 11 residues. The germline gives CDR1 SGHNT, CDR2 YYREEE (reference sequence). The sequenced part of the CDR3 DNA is TGTGCCAGCAGCTTAGCGGGCGAG. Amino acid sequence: CASSLAGE. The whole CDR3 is CASSLAGEQYF.

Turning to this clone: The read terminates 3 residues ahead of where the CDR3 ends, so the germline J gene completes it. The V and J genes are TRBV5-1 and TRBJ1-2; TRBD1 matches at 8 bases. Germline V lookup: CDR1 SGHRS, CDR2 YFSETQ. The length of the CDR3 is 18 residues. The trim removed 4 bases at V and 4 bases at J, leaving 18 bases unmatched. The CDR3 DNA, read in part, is TGCGCCAGCAGCCCTACTGCCCTGGGGCAGGGGGCGGGCTATGGC. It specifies CASSPTALGQGAGYG. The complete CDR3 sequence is CASSPTALGQGAGYGYTF.

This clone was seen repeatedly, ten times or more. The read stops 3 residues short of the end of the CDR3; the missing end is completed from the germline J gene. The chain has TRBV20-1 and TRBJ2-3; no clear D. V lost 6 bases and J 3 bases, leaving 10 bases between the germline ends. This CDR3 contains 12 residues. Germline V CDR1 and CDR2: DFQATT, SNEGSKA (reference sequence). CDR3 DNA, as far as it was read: TGCAGTGCCGTCCAACTTACAGATACG. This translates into CSAVQLTDT. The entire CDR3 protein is CSAVQLTDTQYF.

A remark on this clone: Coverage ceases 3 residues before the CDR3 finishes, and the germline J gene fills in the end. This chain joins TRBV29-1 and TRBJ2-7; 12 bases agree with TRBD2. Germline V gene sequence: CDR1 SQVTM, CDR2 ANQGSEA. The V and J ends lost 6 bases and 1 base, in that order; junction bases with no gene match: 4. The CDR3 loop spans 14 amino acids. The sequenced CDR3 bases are TGCAGCGTGGCAGGACTAGCGGGATCCTACGAG. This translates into CSVAGLAGSYE. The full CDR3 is CSVAGLAGSYEQYF.

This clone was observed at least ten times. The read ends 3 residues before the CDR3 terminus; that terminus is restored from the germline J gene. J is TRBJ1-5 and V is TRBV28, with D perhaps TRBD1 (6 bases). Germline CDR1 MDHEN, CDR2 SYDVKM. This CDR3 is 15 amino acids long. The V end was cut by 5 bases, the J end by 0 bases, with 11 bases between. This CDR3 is CASSLQGYSNQPQHF. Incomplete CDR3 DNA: TGTGCCAGCAGTCTCCAGGGGTATAGCAATCAGCCC.

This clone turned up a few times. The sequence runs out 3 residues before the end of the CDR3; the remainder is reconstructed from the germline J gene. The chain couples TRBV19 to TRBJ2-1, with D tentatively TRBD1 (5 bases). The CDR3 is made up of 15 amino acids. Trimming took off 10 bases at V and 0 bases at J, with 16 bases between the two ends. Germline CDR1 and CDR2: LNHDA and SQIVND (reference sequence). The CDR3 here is CATNADRSSYNEQFF. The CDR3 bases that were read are TGTGCCACCAACGCTGACAGAAGCTCCTACAATGAG.

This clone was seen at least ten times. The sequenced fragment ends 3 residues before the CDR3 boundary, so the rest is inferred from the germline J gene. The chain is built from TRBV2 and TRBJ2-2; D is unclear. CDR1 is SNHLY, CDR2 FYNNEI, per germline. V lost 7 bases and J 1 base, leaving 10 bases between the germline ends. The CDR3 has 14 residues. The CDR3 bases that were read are TGTGCCAGCAAGGCCAGGCAGAACACCGGGGAG. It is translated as CASKARQNTGE. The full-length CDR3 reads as CASKARQNTGELFF.

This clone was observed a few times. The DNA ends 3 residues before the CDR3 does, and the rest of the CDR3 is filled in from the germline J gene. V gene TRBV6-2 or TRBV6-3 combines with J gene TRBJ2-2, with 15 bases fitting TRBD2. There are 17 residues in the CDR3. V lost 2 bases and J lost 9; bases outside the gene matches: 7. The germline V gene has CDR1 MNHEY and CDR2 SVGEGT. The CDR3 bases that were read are TGTGCCAGCAGTTACCCAGGACTAGCGGGAGGGCCACGGGAG. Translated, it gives CASSYPGLAGGPRE. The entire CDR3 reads CASSYPGLAGGPRELFF.

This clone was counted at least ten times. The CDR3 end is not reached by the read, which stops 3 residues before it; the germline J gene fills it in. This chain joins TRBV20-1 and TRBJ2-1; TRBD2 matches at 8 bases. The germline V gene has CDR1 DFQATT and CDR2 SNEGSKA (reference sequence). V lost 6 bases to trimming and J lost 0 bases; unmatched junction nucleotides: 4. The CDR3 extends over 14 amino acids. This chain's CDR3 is CSATSGSSYNEQFF. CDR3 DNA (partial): TGCAGTGCCACAAGCGGGAGCTCCTACAATGAG.

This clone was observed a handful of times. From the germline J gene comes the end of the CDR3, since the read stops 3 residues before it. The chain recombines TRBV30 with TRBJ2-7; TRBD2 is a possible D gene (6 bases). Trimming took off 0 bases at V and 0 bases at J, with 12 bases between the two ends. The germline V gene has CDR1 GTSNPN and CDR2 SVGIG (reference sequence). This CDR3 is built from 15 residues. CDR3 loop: CAWSVEGPLSYEQYF. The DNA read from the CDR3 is TGTGCCTGGAGTGTGGAGGGCCCCCTCTCCTACGAG.

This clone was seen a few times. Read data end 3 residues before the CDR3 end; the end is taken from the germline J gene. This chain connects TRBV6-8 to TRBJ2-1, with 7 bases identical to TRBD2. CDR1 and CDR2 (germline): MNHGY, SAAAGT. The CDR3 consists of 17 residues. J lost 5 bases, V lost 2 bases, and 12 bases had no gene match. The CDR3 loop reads CASSYPFGGRDDNEQFF. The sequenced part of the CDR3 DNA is TGTGCCAGCAGTTACCCGTTTGGCGGGAGAGACGACAATGAG.